Listed here is a single TCR beta chain. The antigen remains unidentified. The data derive from a study of cytomegalovirus exposure and HLA in healthy donors. Study-level results: Compared with the roughly 700-donor mean, an Asian-associated ancestry cluster reportedly had fewer N-insertions, according to a later analysis. In a later analysis, TCR beta V- and J-gene trimming showed a link to a missense DCLRE1C variant. According to an earlier analysis, most TCR beta V segments yielded productive rearrangements about 87% or about 30% of the time. The later analysis indicated that the majority of CMV-associated TCR beta chains appeared HLA-restricted.

The PCR had 60 Vbeta and 13 Jbeta primers. The method was immunoSEQ multiplex PCR; TCRdb's version includes in-frame clones alone and lacks a portion of them. The table has 150,000 or so clones, approximately 83% seen once; the top ten hold over 3%. Sequenced: PBMCs. The TCR sequence derives from a male donor in good health and CMV-seronegative.

The CDR3 nucleotides are TGTGCCAGCAGGGTGACAGGGGCTCCCTCCTACGAGCAGTACTTC. This encodes CASRVTGAPSYEQYF. The J gene is TRBJ2-7, the V gene TRBV27, with TRBD1 matching 8 bases. The CDR3 length is 15 residues. Trimming removed 6 bases from V and 0 bases from J; junction bases left unmatched: 7. Germline loops: CDR1 MNHEY, CDR2 SMNVEV (reference sequence).